This note documents a single T cell receptor beta chain sequence. The data stem from a study of T cell changes during pregnancy in multiple sclerosis. Generated by immunoSEQ multiplex PCR, the TCRdb table keeps only in-frame clones and is missing some. Here the sample spans about 40,000 clones, 85% to 95% being singletons. This CDR3 is 18 amino acids long. The germline gives CDR1 SEHNR, CDR2 FQNEAQ (reference sequence). Unmatched junction bases numbered 7, after V lost 1 base and J lost 1 base. The receptor was isolated from a female donor with multiple sclerosis, enrolled in a pregnancy study. The sequences come from CD4+ T cells from peripheral blood mononuclear cells, collected in the third trimester of pregnancy. The V call is TRBV7-9, the J call TRBJ2-2, with 9 bases aligning to TRBD1. The CDR3 protein is CASSLVVTGGWNTGELFF. The CDR3 region has the DNA TGTGCCAGCAGCTTAGTAGTGACAGGGGGATGGAACACCGGGGAGCTGTTTTTT.